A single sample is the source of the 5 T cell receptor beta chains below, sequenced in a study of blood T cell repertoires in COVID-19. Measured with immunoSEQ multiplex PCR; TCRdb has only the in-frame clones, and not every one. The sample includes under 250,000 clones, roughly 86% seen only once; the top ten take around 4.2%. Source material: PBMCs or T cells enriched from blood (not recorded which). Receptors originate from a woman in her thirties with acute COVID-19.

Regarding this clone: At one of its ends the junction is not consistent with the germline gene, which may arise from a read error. CDR3 DNA: TGTGCCAGCAGCCAAGGTGATTTAACAGGAGCCTTCTTC. Protein sequence: CASSQGDLTGAFF. This sequence joins TRBV3-1 (or the pseudogene TRBV3-2) and TRBJ2-7; TRBD1 is a possible D gene (5 bases). Looked up from germline, CDR1 is LGHDT and CDR2 is YNNKEL (reference sequence). This CDR3 is 13 amino acids long.

The CDR3 loop reads CASSLTGEAFF. Here the CDR3 DNA reads TGTGCCAGCAGTTTGACAGGGGAGGCTTTCTTT. The chain combines TRBV5-4 with TRBJ1-1; 8 bases line up with TRBD1. J was trimmed by 11 bases and V by 5 bases; bases with no gene match: 5. The CDR3 is made up of 11 amino acids. Germline CDR1 SGHNT, CDR2 YYREEE (reference sequence).

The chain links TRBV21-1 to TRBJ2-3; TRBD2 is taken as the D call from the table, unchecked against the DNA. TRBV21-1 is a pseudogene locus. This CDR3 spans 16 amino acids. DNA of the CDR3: TGTGCCAGCAGCACTAGCCCCCGGGTTTGCACAGATACGCAGTATTTT. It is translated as CASSTSPRVCTDTQYF.

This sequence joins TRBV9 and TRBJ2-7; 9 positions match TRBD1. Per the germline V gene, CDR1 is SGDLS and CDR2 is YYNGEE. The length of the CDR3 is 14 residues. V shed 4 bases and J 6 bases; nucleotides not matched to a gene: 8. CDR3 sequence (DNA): TGTGCCAGCAGCCTTGGGACAGGGTCCACCGAGCAGTACTTC. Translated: CASSLGTGSTEQYF.

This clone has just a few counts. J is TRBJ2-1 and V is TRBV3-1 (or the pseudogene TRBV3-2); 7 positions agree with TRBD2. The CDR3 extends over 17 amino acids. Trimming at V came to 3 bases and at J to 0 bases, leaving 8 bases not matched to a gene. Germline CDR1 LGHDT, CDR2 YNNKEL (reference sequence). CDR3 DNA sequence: TGTGCCAGCAGCCATGGATACGGGGGGAGCTCCTACAATGAGCAGTTCTTC. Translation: CASSHGYGGSSYNEQFF.